The rows below give T cell receptor beta chains drawn from one sample of a study of blood T cell repertoires in COVID-19. Clones were read by immunoSEQ multiplex PCR, and TCRdb kept only the in-frame ones, dropping some. Of 100,000 to 150,000 clones in the sample, approximately 86% are singletons; the top ten hold around 2.3%. The specimen sequenced was PBMCs or T cells enriched from blood (not recorded which). The receptor set was obtained from a woman between 50 and 59 years old who had recovered from COVID-19. Each CDR3 is given with its conserved first and last residue. The D gene is left open where the match is weak. Size is stated for part of the rows, as once, few or many counts, or as a class when the clone is expanded.

v_call	d_call	clone_size	j_call	cdr3_nt	cdr3_aa
TRBV3-1/TRBV3-2	TRBD2	once	TRBJ2-7	TGTGCCAGCAGCCCGAACATCATCCGTCAGCGGGGATACGAGCAGTACTTC	CASSPNIIRQRGYEQYF
TRBV5-6	TRBD2	.	TRBJ2-2	TGTGCCAGCAGCTCACCTAGCGGGGCTTACCGGGAGCTGTTTTTT	CASSSPSGAYRELFF
TRBV27	.	.	TRBJ1-1	TGTGCCAGCAACGAGGCAGCCAACACTGAAGCTTTCTTT	CASNEAANTEAFF
TRBV13	.	.	TRBJ1-1	TGTGCCAGCAGCCGTAACTTTCCGGGACACGCTTTCTTT	CASSRNFPGHAFF
TRBV5-3	.	.	TRBJ2-7	TGTGCCAGAAGTCACAGACAGGCCTACGAGCAGTACTTC	CARSHRQAYEQYF
TRBV3-1/TRBV3-2	TRBD2	few	TRBJ2-1	TGTGCCAGCAGCCAAGTTCTTCTAGCGGGGAATGAGCAGTTCTTC	CASSQVLLAGNEQFF
TRBV6-5	TRBD2	.	TRBJ2-7	TGTGCCAGCAGTTACGTGACTAGCGGGGGTTCCTACGAGCAGTACTTC	CASSYVTSGGSYEQYF
TRBV7-9	.	.	TRBJ2-7	TGTGCCAGCAGCTCATCCGGGACTGTCGACGAGCAGTACTTC	CASSSSGTVDEQYF
TRBV11-2	TRBD2	.	TRBJ2-7	TGTGCCAGCAGCTTAGATCATTGGGGGGGTTCGTACGAGCAGTACTTC	CASSLDHWGGSYEQYF
TRBV20-1	.	.	TRBJ1-4	TGCAGTGCTAGTTCGGGTCTTAGGACTAATGAAAAACTGTTTTTT	CSASSGLRTNEKLFF
TRBV5-1	TRBD1	once	TRBJ1-4	TGCGCCAGCAGCTTGACGGGACAGGGGGGTGAAAAACTGTTTTTT	CASSLTGQGGEKLFF
TRBV7-9	TRBD1	.	TRBJ1-4	TGTGCCAGCAGCTCAGAGGACAGGTTAAATGAAAAACTGTTTTTT	CASSSEDRLNEKLFF
TRBV5-1	TRBD1	.	TRBJ2-1	TGCGCCAGCAGCTGGGGGACAGGGGGCGATGAGCAGTTCTTC	CASSWGTGGDEQFF
TRBV9	TRBD2	.	TRBJ2-3	TGTGCCAGCAGCGTGCGGGTTGGACTAGAAGGAGATACGCAGTATTTT	CASSVRVGLEGDTQYF
TRBV3-1/TRBV3-2	.	.	TRBJ1-5	TGTGCCAGCAGCCAAGGGCCCCACAGGAGCAATCAGCCCCAGCATTTT	CASSQGPHRSNQPQHF
TRBV19	TRBD1	.	TRBJ2-7	TGTGCCAGTAGAGCCGGGACAGGGGGCTCCTACGAGCAGTACTTC	CASRAGTGGSYEQYF
TRBV7-9	TRBD1	.	TRBJ2-3	TGTGCCAGCAGCCCCGGACAGGGGATCGATACGCAGTATTTT	CASSPGQGIDTQYF
TRBV7-5	.	.	TRBJ1-3	TGTGCCAGAAGCTTAGTTTGGGACAGGGATCCCTCTGGAAACACCATATATTTT	CARSLVWDRDPSGNTIYF
TRBV10-1	TRBD1	.	TRBJ1-1	TGCGCCACCGGGACAGGCACTGAAGCTTTCTTT	CATGTGTEAFF
TRBV9	.	.	TRBJ1-6	TGTGCCAGCAGCGCCCGGCCGGAGGGGTCCTATAATTCACCCCTCCACTTT	CASSARPEGSYNSPLHF
TRBV7-2	.	.	TRBJ1-1	TGTGCCAGCAGCTTAGGGCCGGGGTCGAACACTGAAGCTTTCTTT	CASSLGPGSNTEAFF
TRBV19	.	.	TRBJ2-3	TGTGCCAGTAGTACCCAAGACATATACACAGATACGCAGTATTTT	CASSTQDIYTDTQYF
TRBV21-1	.	once	TRBJ2-7	TGTGCCAGCAGCCCCCGGTTCTCGAGGGAGCAGTACTTC	CASSPRFSREQYF
TRBV7-9	TRBD1	.	TRBJ1-2	TGTGCCAGCAGCCGGGGACAGGGTCGTTATGGCTACACCTTC	CASSRGQGRYGYTF
TRBV11-3	TRBD2	.	TRBJ2-5	TGTGCCAGCAGCTCCGGGACTAGCGGGGGGGTGGAGACCCAGTACTTC	CASSSGTSGGVETQYF
TRBV7-9	.	.	TRBJ1-2	TGTGCCAGCAGCCAAGCTACCGAGGGCGGCTACACCTTC	CASSQATEGGYTF
TRBV30	.	.	TRBJ2-7	TGTGCCTGGAGTGAGGGGTCACCCTACGAGCAGTACTTC	CAWSEGSPYEQYF